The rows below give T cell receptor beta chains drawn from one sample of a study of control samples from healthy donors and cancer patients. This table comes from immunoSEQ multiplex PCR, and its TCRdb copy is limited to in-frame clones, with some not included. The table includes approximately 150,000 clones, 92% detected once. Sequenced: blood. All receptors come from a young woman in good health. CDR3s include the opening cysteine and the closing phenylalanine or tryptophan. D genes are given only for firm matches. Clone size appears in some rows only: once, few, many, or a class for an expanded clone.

TGTGCCAGCAGTCCCATCCTGGGCTCCTCGAATTCACCCCTCCACTTT | CASSPILGSSNSPLHF | TRBV27 | . | TRBJ1-6 | .
TGTGCCAGCATGGCGACGAACACCGGGGAGCTGTTTTTT | CASMATNTGELFF | TRBV2 | . | TRBJ2-2 | few
TGTGCCATCAGGACAGGTGCCGGGGAGCTGTTTTTT | CAIRTGAGELFF | TRBV10-3 | . | TRBJ2-2 | .
TGTGCCACCAGCAGAACGCGGGAGGGCCAAAACGAGCAGTACTTC | CATSRTREGQNEQYF | TRBV15 | TRBD2 | TRBJ2-7 | .
TGTGCCAGCAGCGTACAGGGGAACACTGAAGCTTTCTTT | CASSVQGNTEAFF | TRBV9 | . | TRBJ1-1 | .
TGCGCCAGCAGCCAAGAATGGGGACTAGTCGATGAGCAGTTCTTC | CASSQEWGLVDEQFF | TRBV4-1 | TRBD2 | TRBJ2-1 | .
TGTGCCAGCAGCCAAGATCCAGGGTATGGCTACACCTTC | CASSQDPGYGYTF | TRBV14 | . | TRBJ1-2 | .
TGCGCCAGCAGCTTGGGGTTGGACAATCAGCCCCAGCATTTT | CASSLGLDNQPQHF | TRBV5-1 | . | TRBJ1-5 | .
TGTGCCAGCACTCTGACAGGGGTTACCGGGGAGCTGTTTTTT | CASTLTGVTGELFF | TRBV6-5 | TRBD1 | TRBJ2-2 | .
TGTGCCAGCAGCCCGTACGAGGGACAGAGGAGGGCAGATACGCAGTATTTT | CASSPYEGQRRADTQYF | TRBV7-8 | . | TRBJ2-3 | .
TGCAGCGTAAGGACTAGCGGGTATACTCCAGATACGCAGTATTTT | CSVRTSGYTPDTQYF | TRBV29-1 | TRBD2 | TRBJ2-3 | .
TGTGCCAGCAGTGTATCGGACAGACTCCAGCAGTTCTTC | CASSVSDRLQQFF | TRBV12-3/TRBV12-4 | . | TRBJ2-1 | .
TGTGCCAGCAGCTTAGCGGGACCGGGACCCCAGCTGGAGCAGTACTTC | CASSLAGPGPQLEQYF | TRBV7-9 | . | TRBJ2-7 | .
TGTGCCAGCAGCTTAAATCCAGGAAACTATGGCTACACCTTC | CASSLNPGNYGYTF | TRBV11-2 | . | TRBJ1-2 | .
TGTGCCAGTGGTGGGGTCTACAATGAGCAGTTCTTC | CASGGVYNEQFF | TRBV12-3/TRBV12-4 | . | TRBJ2-1 | .
TGTGCCAGCAGTCCCTGGGACAGGGGAGGAGACGAGCAGTACTTC | CASSPWDRGGDEQYF | TRBV28 | TRBD1 | TRBJ2-7 | .
TGTGCCAGCAGCCACCTCCTCTACAATGAGCAGTTCTTC | CASSHLLYNEQFF | TRBV3-1/TRBV3-2 | . | TRBJ2-1 | .
TGTGCCAGCAGCTTAGACTTGAAAGCTTTCTTT | CASSLDLKAFF | TRBV7-2 | . | TRBJ1-1 | few
TGTGCCAGCAGTCTAATCGACGGGAGTCCAGACAATGAGCAGTTCTTC | CASSLIDGSPDNEQFF | TRBV27 | . | TRBJ2-1 | .
TGTGCCAGTAGTATAGGTCAGGGAAGAAATCAGCCCCAGCATTTT | CASSIGQGRNQPQHF | TRBV19 | . | TRBJ1-5 | .
TGTGCCAGCAGTTCGAACAGGAACACTGAAGCTTTCTTT | CASSSNRNTEAFF | TRBV6-4 | . | TRBJ1-1 | once
TGTGCCAGCAGTTACCCACGTCCTCGGGTGGATGGCGGCTACACCTTC | CASSYPRPRVDGGYTF | TRBV6-2/TRBV6-3 | . | TRBJ1-2 | .
TGTGCCAGTAGTATGATTTTTAGGGACAGGGGGCTGTATCAGCCCCAGCATTTT | CASSMIFRDRGLYQPQHF | TRBV19 | TRBD1 | TRBJ1-5 | .
TGTGCCAGCAGCTTAAACACGCCACTAGCCAAAAACATTCAGTACTTC | CASSLNTPLAKNIQYF | TRBV7-6 | . | TRBJ2-4 | once
TGTGCCAGCAGAGGCCCAGACAGGGGGAAGGCCGGGGAGCTGTTTTTT | CASRGPDRGKAGELFF | TRBV7-9 | TRBD1 | TRBJ2-2 | few